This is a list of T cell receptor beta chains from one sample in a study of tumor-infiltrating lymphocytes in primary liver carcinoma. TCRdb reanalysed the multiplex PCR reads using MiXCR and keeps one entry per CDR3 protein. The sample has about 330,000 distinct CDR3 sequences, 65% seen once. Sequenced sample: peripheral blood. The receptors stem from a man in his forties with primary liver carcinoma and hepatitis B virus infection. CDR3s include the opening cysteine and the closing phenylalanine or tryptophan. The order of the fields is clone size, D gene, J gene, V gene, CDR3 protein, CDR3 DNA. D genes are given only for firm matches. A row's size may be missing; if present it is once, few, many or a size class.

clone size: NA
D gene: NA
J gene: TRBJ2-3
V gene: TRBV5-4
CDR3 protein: CANTIDLGGTDTQYF
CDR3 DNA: TGTGCCAACACCATTGATTTGGGGGGCACAGATACGCAGTATTTT

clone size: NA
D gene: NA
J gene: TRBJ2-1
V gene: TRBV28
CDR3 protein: CASSPWGSGESYNEQFF
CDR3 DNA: TGTGCCAGCAGTCCCTGGGGTAGCGGAGAGTCCTACAATGAGCAGTTCTTC

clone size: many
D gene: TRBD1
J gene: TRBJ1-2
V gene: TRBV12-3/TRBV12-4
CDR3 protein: CASSTGVYGYTF
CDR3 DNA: TGTGCCAGCAGTACAGGGGTCTATGGCTACACCTTC

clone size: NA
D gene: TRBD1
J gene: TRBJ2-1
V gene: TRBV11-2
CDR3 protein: CASTRVSGTGNNEQFF
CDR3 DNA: TGTGCCAGCACCCGCGTCTCCGGGACAGGGAACAACGAGCAGTTCTTC

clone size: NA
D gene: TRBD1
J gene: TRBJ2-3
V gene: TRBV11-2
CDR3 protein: CASISRTGTIIDTQYF
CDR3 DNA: TGTGCCAGCATCTCGCGGACAGGGACAATTATAGATACGCAGTATTTT

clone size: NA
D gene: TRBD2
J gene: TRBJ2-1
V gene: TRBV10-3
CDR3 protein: CAITQTVTSGSRSYSEQFF
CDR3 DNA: TGTGCCATCACCCAGACAGTGACTAGCGGGAGTCGCTCCTACAGTGAGCAGTTCTTC

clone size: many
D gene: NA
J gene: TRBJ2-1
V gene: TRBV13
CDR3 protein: CASSLGGNSYNEQFF
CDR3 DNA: TGTGCCAGCAGCTTAGGGGGGAACTCCTACAATGAGCAGTTCTTC

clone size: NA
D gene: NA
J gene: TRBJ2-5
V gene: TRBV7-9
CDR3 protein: CASSFVGSETQYF
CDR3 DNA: TGTGCCAGCAGCTTCGTGGGGTCGGAGACCCAGTACTTC

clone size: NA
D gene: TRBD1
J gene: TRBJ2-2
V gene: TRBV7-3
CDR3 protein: CASSQTGGGTGELFF
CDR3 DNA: TGTGCCAGCAGCCAAACAGGGGGCGGCACCGGGGAGCTGTTTTTT

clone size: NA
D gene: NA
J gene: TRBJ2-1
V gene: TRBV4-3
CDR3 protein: CTSSQDRASPNEQFF
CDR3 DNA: TGCACCAGCAGCCAAGATCGGGCTAGTCCCAATGAGCAGTTCTTC

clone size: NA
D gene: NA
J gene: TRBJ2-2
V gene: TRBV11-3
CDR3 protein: CASSLTVLKTGELFF
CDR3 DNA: TGTGCCAGCAGCCTGACAGTGTTAAAAACCGGGGAGCTGTTTTTT

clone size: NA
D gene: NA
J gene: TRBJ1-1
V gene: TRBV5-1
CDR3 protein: CASSREWGTEAFF
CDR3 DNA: TGCGCCAGCAGCCGCGAATGGGGAACTGAAGCTTTCTTT

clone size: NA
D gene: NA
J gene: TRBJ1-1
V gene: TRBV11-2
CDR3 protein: CASSRPEGYTEAFF
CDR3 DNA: TGTGCCAGCAGCCGACCTGAGGGTTACACTGAGGCTTTCTTT

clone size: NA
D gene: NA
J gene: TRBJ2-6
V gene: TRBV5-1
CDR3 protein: CASSLVGFSGANILTF
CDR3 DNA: TGCGCCAGCAGCTTGGTAGGGTTTTCTGGGGCCAACATCCTGACTTTT

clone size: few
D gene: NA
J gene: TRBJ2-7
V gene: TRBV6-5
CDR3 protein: CASSYSPDGMSYEQYF
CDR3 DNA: TGTGCCAGCAGTTACTCCCCGGACGGAATGTCCTACGAGCAGTACTTC

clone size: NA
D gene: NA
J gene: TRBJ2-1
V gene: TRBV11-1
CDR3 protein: CASSLAPVYNEQFF
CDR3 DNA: TGTGCCAGCAGCTTAGCCCCAGTCTACAATGAGCAGTTCTTC

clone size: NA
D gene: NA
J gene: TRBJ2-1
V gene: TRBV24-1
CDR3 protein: CATSRQAPGSEQFF
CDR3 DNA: TGTGCCACCAGTCGACAGGCGCCTGGAAGTGAGCAGTTCTTC

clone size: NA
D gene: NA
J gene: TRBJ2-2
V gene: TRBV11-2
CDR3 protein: CASSLVLTSAGGLFF
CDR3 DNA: TGTGCCAGCAGCTTAGTACTAACCTCGGCCGGGGGGCTGTTTTTT

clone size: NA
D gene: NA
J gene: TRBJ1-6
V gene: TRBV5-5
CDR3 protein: CASSLQWDINSPLHF
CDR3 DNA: TGTGCCAGCAGCTTGCAATGGGACATCAATTCACCCCTCCACTTT

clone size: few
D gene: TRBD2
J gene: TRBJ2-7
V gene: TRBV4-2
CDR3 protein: CASSPFRASGIIEQYF
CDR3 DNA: TGTGCCAGCAGCCCATTCAGGGCTAGCGGGATCATCGAGCAGTACTTC

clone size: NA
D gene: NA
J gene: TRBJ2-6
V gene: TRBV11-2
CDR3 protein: CARGEEHWWRSGGNVLTF
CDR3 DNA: TGTGCCAGGGGGGAGGAGCACTGGTGGCGCTCTGGGGGCAACGTCCTGACCTTC

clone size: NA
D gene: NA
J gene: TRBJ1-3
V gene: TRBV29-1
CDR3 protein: CSSEGDSSGDIIYF
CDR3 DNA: TGCAGCTCGGAAGGCGATAGCTCTGGAGACATCATATATTTT

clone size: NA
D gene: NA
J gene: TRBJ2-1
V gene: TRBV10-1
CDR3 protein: CASSDQGLGGQFF
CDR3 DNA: TGCGCCAGCAGTGATCAGGGGCTGGGTGGGCAGTTCTTC

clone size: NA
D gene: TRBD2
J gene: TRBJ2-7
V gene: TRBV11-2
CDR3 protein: CVSSLGPRLAVYEQYF
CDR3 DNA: TGTGTCAGCAGCTTAGGTCCCCGGCTAGCGGTCTACGAGCAGTACTTC

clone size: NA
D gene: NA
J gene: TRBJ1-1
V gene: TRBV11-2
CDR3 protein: CASTRPDMESFF
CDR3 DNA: TGTGCCAGCACCCGGCCGGACATGGAATCTTTCTTT

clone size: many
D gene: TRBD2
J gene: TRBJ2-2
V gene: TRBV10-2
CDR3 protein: CASSESRTSAPGELFF
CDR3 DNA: TGCGCCAGCAGTGAGTCGAGGACTAGCGCCCCCGGGGAGCTGTTTTTT

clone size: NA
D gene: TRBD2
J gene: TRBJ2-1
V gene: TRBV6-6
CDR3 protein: CASSWTSGYYNYNEQFF
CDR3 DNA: TGTGCCAGCAGCTGGACTAGCGGGTATTACAATTACAATGAGCAGTTCTTC

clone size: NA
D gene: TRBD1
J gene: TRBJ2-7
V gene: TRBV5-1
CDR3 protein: CASSKRTGGSYEQYF
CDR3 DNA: TGCGCCAGCAGCAAGCGGACAGGGGGTTCGTACGAGCAGTACTTC

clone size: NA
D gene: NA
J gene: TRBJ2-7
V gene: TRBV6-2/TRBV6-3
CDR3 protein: CSSRNYRDRAYKQYF
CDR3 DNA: TGTTCCAGCAGAAACTACCGGGACCGAGCCTACAAGCAGTACTTC

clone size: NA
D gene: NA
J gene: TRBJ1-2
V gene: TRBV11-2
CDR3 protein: CASSVGQSLYGYTF
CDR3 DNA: TGTGCCAGCAGCGTGGGACAATCCCTTTATGGCTACACTTTC

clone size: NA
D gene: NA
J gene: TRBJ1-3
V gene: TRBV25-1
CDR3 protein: CASRAGAGNTIYF
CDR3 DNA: TGTGCCAGCAGGGCAGGTGCTGGAAACACCATATATTTT

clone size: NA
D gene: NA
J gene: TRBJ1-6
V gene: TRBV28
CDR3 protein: CASSLGGSPLHF
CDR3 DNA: TGTGCCAGCAGTTTGGGCGGTTCACCCCTCCACTTT

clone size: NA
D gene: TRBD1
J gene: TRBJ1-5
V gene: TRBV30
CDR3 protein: CAWDRGGYCNQPQHF
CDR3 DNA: TGTGCCTGGGACAGGGGCGGTTATTGCAATCAGCCCCAGCATTTT

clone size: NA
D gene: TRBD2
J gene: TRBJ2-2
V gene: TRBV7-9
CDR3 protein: CASRSGLAGNTGELFF
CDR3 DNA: TGTGCCAGCAGATCAGGACTAGCGGGAAACACCGGGGAGCTGTTTTTT

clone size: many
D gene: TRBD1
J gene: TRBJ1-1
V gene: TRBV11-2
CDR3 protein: CASSPTGGANTEAFF
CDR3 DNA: TGTGCCAGCAGTCCAACAGGGGGGGCGAACACTGAAGCTTTCTTT

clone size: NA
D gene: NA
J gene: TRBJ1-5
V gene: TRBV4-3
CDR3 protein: CASSHPIRDYSNQTQHF
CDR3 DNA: TGCGCCAGCAGCCACCCAATTCGAGACTATAGCAATCAGACTCAGCATTTT

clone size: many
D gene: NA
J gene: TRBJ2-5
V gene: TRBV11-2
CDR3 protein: CASATETQYF
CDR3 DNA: TGTGCCAGCGCCACGGAGACCCAGTACTTC

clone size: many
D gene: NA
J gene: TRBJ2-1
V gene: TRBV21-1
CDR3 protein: CASRPTGNEQFF
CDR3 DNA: TGTGCCAGCAGACCGACAGGGAATGAGCAGTTCTTC

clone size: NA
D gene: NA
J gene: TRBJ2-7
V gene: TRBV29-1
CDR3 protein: CRVDTEYVDEQYF
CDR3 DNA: TGCAGAGTCGATACAGAGTATGTCGACGAGCAGTACTTC

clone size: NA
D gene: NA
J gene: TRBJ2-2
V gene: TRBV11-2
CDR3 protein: CASSRLRNAGELFF
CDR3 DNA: TGTGCCAGCAGCCGTCTAAGGAACGCCGGGGAGCTCTTTTTT

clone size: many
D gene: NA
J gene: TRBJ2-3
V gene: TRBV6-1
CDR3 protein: CASTPNTDTQYF
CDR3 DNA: TGTGCCAGCACCCCGAACACAGATACGCAGTATTTT

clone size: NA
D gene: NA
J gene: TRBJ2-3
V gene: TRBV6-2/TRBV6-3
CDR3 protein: CATRDCSRDTQYF
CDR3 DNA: TGTGCCACCAGGGACTGTTCAAGAGATACGCAGTATTTT

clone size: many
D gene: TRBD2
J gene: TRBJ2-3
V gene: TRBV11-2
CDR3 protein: CASSLAGGPPDTQYF
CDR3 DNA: TGTGCCAGCAGCTTAGCGGGAGGGCCCCCAGATACGCAGTATTTT

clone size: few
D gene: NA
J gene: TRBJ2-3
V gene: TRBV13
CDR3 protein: CASSSMSRNTDTQYF
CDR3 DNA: TGTGCCAGCAGCTCGATGTCACGGAACACAGATACGCAGTATTTT